A selection of T cell receptor beta chains follows, all from one sample in a study of memory CD4+ T cells and cytomegalovirus serostatus. Assay used: immunoSEQ multiplex PCR; TCRdb lists only in-frame clones, some missing. The table shows about 45,000 clones, with roughly three quarters occurring only once. Sample: memory CD4+ T cells from blood. All receptors come from an adult in good health and CMV-seronegative. Each CDR3 is given with its conserved first and last residue. A D gene is named only where the DNA matches it firmly. Clone size is stated in some rows and not others, as once, few, many or a class when expanded.

abundance	d_gene	j_gene	v_gene	CDR3nt	CDR3aa
.	TRBD2	TRBJ2-1	TRBV6-4	TGTGCCAGCAGAAGGACTAGCGGGGGACCCTGGGATGAGCAGTTCTTC	CASRRTSGGPWDEQFF
.	.	TRBJ2-7	TRBV18	TGTGCCAGCTCACCCTTAACAGGGAGGGGTTCTGGCGAGCAGTACTTC	CASSPLTGRGSGEQYF
.	.	TRBJ2-7	TRBV5-4	TGTGCCAGCAGCTCCCTGGGCCTGAGCTCCTACGAGCAGTACTTC	CASSSLGLSSYEQYF
.	.	TRBJ1-2	TRBV30	TGTGCCTGGAGTTTGGAGAGCCCGAACTACACCTTC	CAWSLESPNYTF
.	.	TRBJ2-6	TRBV9	TGTGCCAGCAGCGTAGCTCAGGGCCCTGGGGCCAACGTCCTGACTTTC	CASSVAQGPGANVLTF
.	.	TRBJ1-2	TRBV5-8	TGTGCCAGCAGCTTGTTCCGGGGGTCGGGACATTTAAACTATGGCTACACCTTC	CASSLFRGSGHLNYGYTF
few	.	TRBJ2-7	TRBV28	TGTGCCAGCAGTGCCCTGCTGGCAGCCGAGCAGTACTTC	CASSALLAAEQYF
.	.	TRBJ2-1	TRBV5-5	TGTGCCAGCAGCTTGGAGCAGGGGATGTTCAATGAGCAGTTCTTC	CASSLEQGMFNEQFF
.	TRBD1	TRBJ1-4	TRBV4-3	TGCGCCAGCAGCCTTGGGACAGATGAAAAACTGTTTTTT	CASSLGTDEKLFF
.	.	TRBJ1-4	TRBV5-6	TGTGCCAGCAGCTTTGGGGCCCTTCAGGGTGGTGAAAAACTGTTTTTT	CASSFGALQGGEKLFF
.	.	TRBJ1-4	TRBV5-6	TGTGCCAGCAGCGAAACAGGAATTTCTAATGAAAAACTGTTTTTT	CASSETGISNEKLFF